Below, 2 T cell receptor beta chains from the same sample are listed, as sequenced in a study of shared clonotypes between healthy human individuals. Measured with immunoSEQ multiplex PCR; TCRdb has only the in-frame clones, and not every one. The top ten clones hold more than 0.35% of a sample with approximately 2,300,000 clones, 85% to 95% of them seen once. Material: naive CD4+ T cells from PBMCs. Subset indicated: CD45RA+ positively selected. These receptor sequences come from a man aged 18-30 years in good health. Some clones in this sample may be carry-over from other donors' samples.

The chain uses TRBV7-9 and TRBJ2-7; D might be TRBD2 (6 bases). From germline, CDR1 is SEHNR and CDR2 FQNEAQ (reference sequence). This CDR3 has 16 amino acids. V lost 0 bases and J lost 4, with 16 bases in between. The CDR3 protein is CASSLAVGGERYEQYF. The CDR3 nucleotides are TGTGCCAGCAGCTTAGCGGTCGGCGGGGAAAGGTACGAGCAGTACTTC.

This chain joins TRBV27 and TRBJ2-7; 10 bases fit TRBD1. The trim removed 6 bases at V and 4 bases at J, leaving 3 bases unmatched. Germline values: CDR1 MNHEY, CDR2 SMNVEV (reference sequence). This CDR3 region has 13 residues. In DNA form, the CDR3 reads TGTGCCAGCAGGACAGGGGGCCGATACGAGCAGTACTTC. It is translated as CASRTGGRYEQYF.